This T cell receptor (beta chain) comes out of a study of cytomegalovirus exposure and HLA in healthy donors. The overall study: Across roughly 400 genotyped donors, about 86% landed in the Caucasian-associated ancestry cluster.

Notes on this clone: Its antigen is undetermined.

With 60 Vbeta and 13 Jbeta primers, the PCR was carried out. Here immunoSEQ multiplex PCR was the method, and the copy in TCRdb shows in-frame clones only, minus some. Of fewer than 200,000 clones listed, 73% are singletons. Unmatched junction bases numbered 6, after V lost 5 bases and J lost 4 bases. Germline CDR1 LNHDA, CDR2 SQIVND (reference sequence). This CDR3 has 14 amino acids. General study results and limits: An analysis was carried out at a later point. It showed that HLA-associated TCR beta chains were more clonally expanded than equally common non-associated chains. Reportedly, diagnosis of cytomegalovirus status by the classifier showed high specificity and sensitivity.

The sample was PBMCs. The receptor was derived from a woman aged 30 to 39 in good health and CMV-seronegative. V is TRBV19 and J is TRBJ2-7; TRBD1 agrees at 9 bases. CDR3 protein: CASSPTGGDYEQYF. The CDR3 nucleotides read TGTGCCAGTAGTCCGACAGGGGGTGATTACGAGCAGTACTTC.